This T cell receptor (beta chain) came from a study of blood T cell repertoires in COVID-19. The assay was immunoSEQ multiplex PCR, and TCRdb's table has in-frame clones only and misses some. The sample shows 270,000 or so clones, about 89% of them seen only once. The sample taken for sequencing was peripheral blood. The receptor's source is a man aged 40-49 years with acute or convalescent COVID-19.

The CDR3 reads CSVGTSGGGEQFF. The CDR3 DNA reads TGCAGCGTCGGGACTAGCGGGGGAGGTGAGCAGTTCTTC. J is TRBJ2-1 and V is TRBV29-1, with 14 bases identical to TRBD2. This CDR3 spans 13 amino acids. Germline CDR1 SQVTM, CDR2 ANQGSEA. J was trimmed by 9 bases and V by 6 bases; bases with no gene match: 4.